The entry below describes one T cell receptor (beta chain). The antigen is unknown. A multiplex PCR was run with 60 Vbeta primers and 13 Jbeta primers. TCRdb's table, derived via immunoSEQ multiplex PCR, lists solely in-frame clones and lacks some. The table records almost 200,000 clones, 70% to 80% of them present only once. The data stem from a study of cytomegalovirus exposure and HLA in healthy donors. Whole-study results and caveats: In a later analysis, across HLA loci, associated TCR counts were highest for DRB1, lowest for HLA-C.

The TCR comes from a male donor in good health and CMV-seropositive. Sequencing was performed on PBMCs.

The CDR3 here is CASSPTLRESYNEQFF. CDR3 bases: TGTGCCAGCAGCCCCACTTTGAGGGAGTCCTACAATGAGCAGTTCTTC. The V gene is TRBV7-3, the J gene TRBJ2-1; possible D gene TRBD2, 5 bases. Germline V gene data show CDR1 as SGHTA and CDR2 as FQGTGA. V was shortened by 5 bases and J by 1 base, with 15 bases between the two germline ends. The CDR3 has 16 amino acids.